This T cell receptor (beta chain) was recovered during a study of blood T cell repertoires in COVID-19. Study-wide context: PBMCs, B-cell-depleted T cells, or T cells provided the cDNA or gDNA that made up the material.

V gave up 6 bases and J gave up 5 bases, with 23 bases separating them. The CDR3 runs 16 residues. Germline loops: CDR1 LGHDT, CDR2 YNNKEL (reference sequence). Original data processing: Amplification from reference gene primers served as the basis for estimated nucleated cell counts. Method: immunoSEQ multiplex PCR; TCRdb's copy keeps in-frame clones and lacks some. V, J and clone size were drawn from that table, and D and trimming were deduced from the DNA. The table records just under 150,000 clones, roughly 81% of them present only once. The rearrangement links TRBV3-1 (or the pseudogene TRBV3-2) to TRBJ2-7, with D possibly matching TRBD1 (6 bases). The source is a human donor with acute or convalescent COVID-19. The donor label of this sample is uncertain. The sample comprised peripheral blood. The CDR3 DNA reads TGTGCCAGCAGACCTGCCTCAGGGGCCTGGTCTCACGAGCAGTACGTC. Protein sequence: CASRPASGAWSHEQYV.